The clone carrying this T cell receptor beta chain was seen just once. This sample was included in a study of shared clonotypes between healthy human individuals. Assay: immunoSEQ multiplex PCR; the TCRdb copy retains only in-frame clones and omits some. The sample lists 2 million to 3 million clones; approximately 93% were seen once. With V trimmed by 5 bases and J by 4 bases, 3 bases remained unmatched. Germline-derived CDR1 and CDR2 are MRHNA and SNTAGT. The CDR3 loop spans 14 amino acids. The rearrangement joins TRBV6-4 to TRBJ2-1; 9 nucleotides match TRBD1. The source of this sequence is a man younger than 30 in good health. Some clones in this sample may be carry-over from other donors' samples. Sequencing was carried out using naive CD4+ T cells from PBMCs. The subset denotes: CD45RA+ positively selected. CDR3 in amino acids: CASSRGQGYNEQFF. For the CDR3, the DNA is TGTGCCAGCAGTCGAGGACAGGGGTACAATGAGCAGTTCTTC.